The clone carrying this TCR beta chain was counted a few times. The antigen is unknown. Germline V lookup: CDR1 SGHKS, CDR2 YYEKEE (reference sequence). V was shortened by 7 bases and J by 3 bases, with 18 bases between the two germline ends. The CDR3 has 15 amino acids. TCRdb independently ran MiXCR on the reads; one entry per CDR3 protein. The data contain about 740,000 distinct CDR3 sequences, under 40% of them seen just once; the ten biggest clones take up more than 2.5%. This entry comes from a study of T cell repertoires in cytomegalovirus infection. General observations from the study: Ex vivo responses were dominated by HLA-C-restricted CMV-specific TCR beta clonotypes.

J is TRBJ2-3 and V is TRBV5-5; D might be TRBD1 or TRBD2, each matching 6 bases. The source is a human donor in good health (CMV status not recorded). Some clones in this sample may be carry-over from other donors' samples. The sequenced material came from PBMCs. The CDR3 loop is CASGGTSAETDTQYF. The CDR3 region has the DNA TGTGCCAGCGGAGGGACATCCGCCGAGACAGATACGCAGTATTTT. The full variable domain, in which reference TRBV5-5 and TRBJ2-3 provide the parts outside the CDR3, is DAGVTQSPTHLIKTRGQQVTLRCSPISGHKSVSWYQQVLGQGPQFIFQYYEKEERGRGNFPDRFSARQFPNYSSELNVNALLLGDSALYLCASGGTSAETDTQYFGPGTRLTVL.